One sample yielded the 24 T cell receptor beta chains listed below, sequenced in a study of blood T cell repertoires in COVID-19. Data came from immunoSEQ multiplex PCR; TCRdb stores just in-frame clones and leaves some out. The repertoire has 70,000 to 85,000 clones, under 95% of them found once; the top ten carry roughly 5%. The sequenced sample was peripheral blood. The receptor source for this set is a woman aged 55-70 years with active COVID-19.

The rearrangement joins TRBV2 to TRBJ2-2; TRBD2 matches 13 bases. Germline assignment: CDR1 SNHLY and CDR2 FYNNEI. V shed 11 bases and J 3 bases; nucleotides not matched to a gene: 3. The CDR3 is 14 residues long. The CDR3 sequence: CAGGLAGDTGELFF. CDR3 in DNA: TGTGCCGGAGGACTAGCGGGAGACACCGGGGAGCTGTTTTTT.

V gene TRBV3-1 (or the pseudogene TRBV3-2) combines with J gene TRBJ2-2; 9 bases are shared with TRBD1. The CDR3 covers 16 residues. With 4 bases clipped from V and 3 bases from J, the junction kept 6 bases outside the gene matches. Germline values: CDR1 LGHDT, CDR2 YNNKEL (reference sequence). The CDR3 spells CASSPDRGKDTGELFF. DNA for the CDR3: TGTGCCAGCAGCCCCGACAGGGGGAAAGACACCGGGGAGCTGTTTTTT.

The rearrangement links TRBV28 to TRBJ2-7; 12 positions agree with TRBD2. CDR3 size: 15 residues. From germline, CDR1 is MDHEN and CDR2 SYDVKM. V gave up 4 bases and J gave up 1 base; unmatched junction bases: 2. The CDR3 is CASSSGTSGSYEQYF. The CDR3 nucleotides are TGTGCCAGCAGTTCCGGGACTAGCGGGTCCTACGAGCAGTACTTC.

The count of this clone is one. The CDR3 sequence: CASSFRLYGGAEQFF. CDR3 nucleotide sequence: TGTGCCAGCAGTTTCCGTCTTTATGGCGGGGCCGAGCAGTTCTTC. The gene calls are TRBV27 and TRBJ2-1; perhaps TRBD2 as D (6 bases). The CDR3 covers 15 residues. V lost 3 bases and J 10 bases, leaving 19 bases between the germline ends. Per the germline V gene, CDR1 is MNHEY and CDR2 is SMNVEV (reference sequence).

V gene TRBV20-1 combines with J gene TRBJ2-1; TRBD2 matches at 13 bases. The trim removed 3 bases at V and 1 base at J, leaving 9 bases unmatched. There are 18 residues in the CDR3. Germline CDR1 is DFQATT and CDR2 is SNEGSKA (reference sequence). The chain's CDR3 is CSASPGLAGVRSYNEQFF. Written as DNA, the CDR3 is TGCAGTGCTAGTCCAGGACTAGCGGGAGTTAGATCCTACAATGAGCAGTTCTTC.

This sequence joins TRBV5-1 and TRBJ2-7; TRBD1 aligns across 10 bases. There are 14 residues in the CDR3. CDR1 SGHRS and CDR2 YFSETQ come from the germline V gene. V trimming: 3 bases; J trimming: 6 bases; junction bases outside the gene matches: 6. The CDR3 spells CASSSRGTGVEQYF. The CDR3, as DNA: TGCGCCAGCAGCTCGCGTGGGACAGGGGTCGAGCAGTACTTC.

For the CDR3, the DNA is TGTGCCAGCAGTCTACAGGGTTTTCAAACGGGGACCGGGGAGCTGTTTTTT. As protein: CASSLQGFQTGTGELFF. V and J are TRBV27 and TRBJ2-2, with TRBD1 as a possible D gene (6 bases). The CDR3 contains 17 residues. CDR1 and CDR2 (germline): MNHEY, SMNVEV (reference sequence). The V and J ends lost 5 bases and 5 bases respectively, with 21 bases between them.

The V and J genes are TRBV7-9 and TRBJ2-5; TRBD2 is a possible D gene (5 bases). The CDR3 is 16 amino acids. Germline V gives CDR1 SEHNR, CDR2 FQNEAQ (reference sequence). Trimming took off 10 bases at V and 1 base at J, with 22 bases between the two ends. CDR3 loop: CATLPLRGVAQETQYF. Here the CDR3 DNA reads TGTGCCACTCTCCCCCTCCGGGGTGTGGCCCAAGAGACCCAGTACTTC.

This clone was recorded once. The chain combines TRBV6-2 or TRBV6-3 with TRBJ2-5; D remains unclear. Per germline, CDR1 MNHEY and CDR2 SVGEGT. V was cut by 5 bases and J by 9 bases, with 10 bases left in between. The length of the CDR3 is 11 residues. The CDR3 DNA sequence: TGTGCCAGCAGTCCACGCATAGCCCAGTACTTC. It yields the protein CASSPRIAQYF.

V usage is TRBV2 and J usage is TRBJ2-7; tentative D call: TRBD2 (5 bases). Germline assignment: CDR1 SNHLY and CDR2 FYNNEI. The CDR3 totals 13 residues. The ends were cut back, 0 bases at V and 9 bases at J, with 12 bases in the middle. In DNA, the CDR3 is TGTGCCAGCAGTGAAGCGGAGGCAACGAGGCAGTACTTC. Translating it yields CASSEAEATRQYF.

The V call is TRBV27, the J call TRBJ2-3, with 7 bases aligning to TRBD1. This CDR3 has 16 amino acids. Germline V CDR1 and CDR2: MNHEY, SMNVEV (reference sequence). V was pared by 3 bases and J by 2 bases, with 8 bases of the junction left unmatched. The CDR3 here is CASSFLGGLHTDTQYF. DNA for the CDR3: TGTGCCAGCAGTTTTTTAGGGGGCCTTCACACAGATACGCAGTATTTT.

V usage is TRBV13 and J usage is TRBJ2-7, with D possibly being TRBD2 (6 bases). The CDR3 runs to 15 residues. Per germline, CDR1 PRHDT and CDR2 FYEKMQ (reference sequence). Trimming pared 5 bases from V and 9 bases from J, leaving 23 bases between. DNA of the CDR3: TGTGCCAGCAGCAATCCGGGACCGCGGGGTGGGGGGCAGTACTTC. Its protein product is CASSNPGPRGGGQYF.

The chain recombines TRBV19 with TRBJ1-3; D is unclear. The CDR3 is 17 residues long. Germline CDR1 is LNHDA and CDR2 is SQIVND (reference sequence). Trimming shortened V by 7 bases and J by 0 bases, and 19 bases separated the two germline ends. In DNA form, the CDR3 reads TGTGCCAGTACCGCACGAGGGAGAAACCCCTCTGGAAACACCATATATTTT. It yields the protein CASTARGRNPSGNTIYF.

The rearrangement uses TRBV28 and TRBJ2-1, with D tentatively TRBD2 (5 bases). The CDR3 has 13 amino acids. Germline V CDR1 and CDR2: MDHEN, SYDVKM. V lost 8 bases, J lost 3 bases, and 11 bases lay in between. CDR3 in DNA: TGTGCCAGCGTGCGCGGGTTCTACAATGAGCAGTTCTTC. This gives the protein CASVRGFYNEQFF.

This chain joins TRBV4-1 and TRBJ2-1; TRBD2 is a possible D gene (5 bases). The CDR3 consists of 15 residues. Trimming removed 0 bases from V and 8 bases from J, with 14 bases in between. CDR1 is MGHRA and CDR2 is YSYEKL in the germline V gene. The CDR3 nucleotides are TGCGCCAGCAGCCAAGAGGGGAGCCTTTTGTATGAGCAGTTCTTC. Amino acids: CASSQEGSLLYEQFF.

The CDR3 sequence is CASSQDIQGWSGNTIYF. The CDR3, as DNA: TGTGCCAGCAGCCAAGATATTCAGGGATGGTCTGGAAACACCATATATTTT. The rearrangement uses TRBV4-2 and TRBJ1-3; D might be TRBD1 (5 bases). The CDR3 spans 17 residues. The V and J ends lost 0 bases and 1 base respectively, with 13 bases between them. Germline V gene data show CDR1 as LGHNA and CDR2 as YNFKEQ.

The chain combines TRBV3-1 (or the pseudogene TRBV3-2) with TRBJ1-4; D call uncertain. The ends were cut back, 3 bases at V and 5 bases at J, with 16 bases in the middle. Germline V gene lookup returns CDR1 LGHDT and CDR2 YNNKEL (reference sequence). This CDR3 has 16 residues. The CDR3 region is CASSHLLSEKNEKLFF. The DNA for the CDR3 is TGTGCCAGCAGCCACCTCCTCAGCGAAAAAAATGAAAAACTGTTTTTT.

The V gene is TRBV6-2 or TRBV6-3, the J gene TRBJ2-1; 8 nucleotides match TRBD2. Germline loops: CDR1 MNHEY, CDR2 SVGEGT. There are 14 residues in the CDR3. J gave up 6 bases and V 5 bases, and 6 bases lay outside the gene matches. DNA for the CDR3: TGTGCCAGCAGTCTAGCGCTAGCGGGCAATGAGCAGTTCTTC. Translating it yields CASSLALAGNEQFF.

V and J are TRBV5-1 and TRBJ1-4; 8 bases map to TRBD1. The CDR3 consists of 15 residues. Trimming cost V 4 bases and J 7 bases; bases outside gene matches: 9. From germline, CDR1 is SGHRS and CDR2 YFSETQ. CDR3 protein: CASSQSPGGVEKLFF. The CDR3, as DNA: TGCGCCAGCAGCCAGAGTCCAGGGGGCGTTGAAAAACTGTTTTTT.

The chain combines TRBV4-1 with TRBJ1-2; D is ambiguous. Germline CDR1 and CDR2: MGHRA and YSYEKL. Trimming pared 1 base from V and 8 bases from J, leaving 14 bases between. The CDR3 extends over 14 amino acids. In nucleotides, the CDR3 is TGCGCCAGCAGCCAAGCTTGGGGAGATCTAGGCTACACCTTC. Protein sequence: CASSQAWGDLGYTF.

The chain is built from TRBV5-4 and TRBJ2-1; tentatively, D is TRBD2 (6 bases). The germline V and J ends were trimmed by 5 bases and 9 bases, with 21 bases remaining between them. CDR1 is SGHNT, CDR2 YYREEE, per germline (reference sequence). The CDR3 has 15 amino acids. CDR3 protein: CASRTGGPKVGEQFF. The DNA for the CDR3 is TGTGCCAGCAGGACTGGAGGGCCTAAGGTCGGTGAGCAGTTCTTC.

The J gene is TRBJ2-7, the V gene TRBV27; D gene uncertain. Germline values: CDR1 MNHEY, CDR2 SMNVEV (reference sequence). The CDR3 totals 14 residues. V shed 4 bases and J shed 0 bases, with 10 bases lying between them. The CDR3 DNA reads as TGTGCCAGCAGTTCTACGCCCTACTCCTACGAGCAGTACTTC. Its protein is CASSSTPYSYEQYF.

The chain has TRBV5-4 and TRBJ2-2, with D unresolved. The CDR3 sequence is 13 residues long. Between the trimmed V and J ends, which lost 3 bases and 5 bases, there was a span of 8 bases. Germline CDR1 SGHNT, CDR2 YYREEE (reference sequence). CDR3 residues: CASSSTRTGELFF. The CDR3 DNA sequence: TGTGCCAGCAGCTCGACTCGAACCGGGGAGCTGTTTTTT.

The genes are TRBV6-5 and TRBJ1-6; the D gene is possibly TRBD1 (6 bases). Trimming pared 5 bases from V and 6 bases from J, leaving 8 bases between. CDR1 and CDR2 (germline): MNHEY, SVGAGI. The CDR3 extends over 13 amino acids. CDR3 sequence: CASSTGRNSPLHF. DNA for the CDR3: TGTGCCAGCAGTACAGGGCGTAATTCACCCCTCCACTTT.